This T cell receptor beta chain was captured by sequencing in a study of T cell changes during pregnancy in multiple sclerosis. Repertoires were generated with immunoSEQ multiplex PCR, while TCRdb's copy carries only in-frame clones and drops some. The sample gives more than 35,000 clones, 80% to 95% of which show up once; 0.4% to 0.45% is in the top ten. Trimming took 5 bases from V and 9 from J; bases not matched to a gene: 10. This CDR3 contains 15 residues. Germline V CDR1 and CDR2: LNHDA, SQIVND (reference sequence). This sequence was found in a female donor in good health, enrolled as a control in a pregnancy study. The sequencing here drew on CD4+ T cells from peripheral blood mononuclear cells, taken in the third trimester of pregnancy. This chain uses TRBV19 with TRBJ1-6; 7 bases line up with TRBD1. CDR3 amino acids: CASSRDSHGVSPLHF. The CDR3 bases are TGTGCCAGTAGTCGGGACAGTCATGGCGTTTCACCCCTCCACTTT. The full variable domain, completed using reference TRBV19 and TRBJ1-6, is DGGITQSPKYLFRKEGQNVTLSCEQNLNHDAMYWYRQDPGQGLRLIYYSQIVNDFQKGDIAEGYSVSREKKESFPLTVTSAQKNPTAFYLCASSRDSHGVSPLHFGNGTRLTVT.